Below, one TCR beta chain is given with its context. Its antigen remains unknown. The second PCR ran roughly 7 to 11 cycles with a sample-barcoded 5' primer and J-beta primers. Template switching added a 12-random-nucleotide identifier to every cDNA molecule. Each CDR3 protein is one row after TCRdb ran MiXCR on the 5' RACE reads. The repertoire holds about 1.4 million distinct CDR3 sequences, with around 59% as singletons. These data are taken from a study of blood T cells in healthy people across ages. Notes on the study in general: With naive T cell percentage, TCR beta diversity showed a strong correlation. Unsorted PBMC material precluded a definitive naive versus antigen-experienced comparison.

The CDR3 extends over 14 amino acids. The ends were cut back, 6 bases at V and 1 base at J, with 10 bases in the middle. Healthy Caucasian individuals from Russia aged roughly 6 to 100 were enrolled as donors. Sequencing was done on a sample of blood. The chain has TRBV12-3 or TRBV12-4 and TRBJ2-1; D uncertain. This TCR was sampled from a man between 18 and 29 years old in good health. In DNA form, the CDR3 reads TGTGCCAGCAGGTGGGCGGCTTCCTACAATGAGCAGTTCTTC. It translates to CASRWAASYNEQFF.